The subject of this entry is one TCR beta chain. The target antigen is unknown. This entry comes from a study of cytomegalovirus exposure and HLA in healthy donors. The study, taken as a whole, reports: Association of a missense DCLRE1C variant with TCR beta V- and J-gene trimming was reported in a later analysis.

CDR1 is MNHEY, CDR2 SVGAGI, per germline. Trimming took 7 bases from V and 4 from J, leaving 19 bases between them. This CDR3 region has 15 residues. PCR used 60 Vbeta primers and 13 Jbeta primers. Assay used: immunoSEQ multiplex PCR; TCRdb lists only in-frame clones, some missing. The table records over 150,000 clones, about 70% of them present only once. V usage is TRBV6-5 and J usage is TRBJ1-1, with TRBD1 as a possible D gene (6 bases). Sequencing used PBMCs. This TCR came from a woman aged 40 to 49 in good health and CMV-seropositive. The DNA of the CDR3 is TGTGCCAGCAACTCGTACAGGGAGTTTGGCACTGAAGCTTTCTTT. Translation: CASNSYREFGTEAFF.